A single sample is the source of the 16 T cell receptor beta chains below, sequenced in a study of T cells in Graves' hyperthyroidism and ophthalmopathy. The TCR beta CDR3 regions underwent amplification using RNA transcripts as the source. Researchers ran a first-round RT-PCR on the TCR CDR3 using the HTBI primer set. TCRdb fed the multiplex PCR reads into MiXCR, producing one record per CDR3 protein. The table has a few hundred thousand distinct CDR3 sequences, roughly 15% seen once. Sequenced material: blood. These receptor sequences come from a woman younger than 45 with Graves' ophthalmopathy.

This clonotype was counted at least ten times. The gene calls are TRBV12-3 or TRBV12-4 and TRBJ1-4, with 7 bases aligning to TRBD1. The CDR3 consists of 16 residues. Trimming cost V 5 bases and J 5 bases; bases outside gene matches: 11. The CDR3 spells CASSPNRQGRNEKLFF. DNA of the CDR3: TGTGCCAGCAGTCCAAACAGACAGGGTAGGAATGAAAAACTGTTTTTT.

This clonotype came up many times. The V and J genes are TRBV20-1 and TRBJ2-5; 12 nucleotides line up with TRBD2. With 1 base clipped from V and 5 bases from J, the junction kept 2 bases outside the gene matches. This CDR3 is 14 amino acids long. Germline V gene data show CDR1 as DFQATT and CDR2 as SNEGSKA (reference sequence). The CDR3 DNA is TGCAGTGCTAGAGCTAGCGGGGGGGCGGAGACCCAGTACTTC. Residues: CSARASGGAETQYF.

The chain is built from TRBV2 and TRBJ2-7; TRBD2 matches at 8 bases. This CDR3 has 15 amino acids. Trimming cost V 1 base and J 0 bases; bases outside gene matches: 2. Germline V CDR1 and CDR2: SNHLY, FYNNEI. CDR3 sequence: CASSEGRGDSYEQYF. The CDR3 nucleotides read TGTGCCAGCAGTGAAGGGCGGGGGGACTCCTACGAGCAGTACTTC.

V gene TRBV20-1 combines with J gene TRBJ1-2; 8 bases fit TRBD1. The CDR3 is 14 amino acids. Unmatched junction bases numbered 7, after V lost 3 bases and J lost 4 bases. Germline CDR1 DFQATT, CDR2 SNEGSKA (reference sequence). The CDR3 loop reads CSARQGALGYGYTF. CDR3 coding DNA: TGCAGTGCTAGGCAGGGGGCGTTGGGCTATGGCTACACCTTC.

This clonotype was seen at least ten times. The CDR3 loop is CATSDSWGSGELFF. CDR3 sequence (DNA): TGTGCCACCAGTGATTCTTGGGGGTCCGGGGAGCTGTTTTTT. The chain uses TRBV24-1 and TRBJ2-2; D tentatively fits TRBD1 or TRBD2 (5 bases each). The CDR3 has 14 residues. Germline CDR1 reads KGHDR; CDR2 reads SFDVKD. The ends were cut back, 2 bases at V and 6 bases at J, with 9 bases in the middle.

This clonotype was counted at least ten times. The chain carries TRBV7-9 and TRBJ2-7; 11 nucleotides align to TRBD2. Germline assignment: CDR1 SEHNR and CDR2 FQNEAQ (reference sequence). The trim removed 11 bases at V and 3 bases at J, leaving 6 bases unmatched. This CDR3 comprises 13 residues. As DNA, the CDR3 is TGTGCCTCCCGTCTAGCGGGGGGCTACGAGCAGTACTTC. Its protein product is CASRLAGGYEQYF.

This clonotype came up many times. The J gene is TRBJ1-1, the V gene TRBV28, with TRBD1 as a possible D gene (5 bases). Per the germline V gene, CDR1 is MDHEN and CDR2 is SYDVKM. The CDR3 sequence is 13 residues long. V was shortened by 6 bases and J by 0 bases, with 8 bases between the two germline ends. The CDR3 spells CASSQQVNTEAFF. The CDR3 nucleotides read TGTGCCAGCAGCCAACAGGTGAACACTGAAGCTTTCTTT.

This clonotype was found many times. The genes are TRBV15 and TRBJ2-1; D possibly corresponds to TRBD2 (6 bases). Germline CDR1 and CDR2: LNHNV and YYDKDF (reference sequence). Trimming took 0 bases from V and 4 from J, leaving 16 bases between them. The CDR3 spans 17 residues. CDR3 residues: CATSRDPFERAYNEQFF. CDR3 in DNA: TGTGCCACCAGCAGAGATCCCTTCGAGCGGGCATACAATGAGCAGTTCTTC.

In its sample, this clonotype was seen a few times. This chain links TRBV5-4 with TRBJ2-3, with TRBD2 matching 12 bases. The germline V gene encodes CDR1 SGHNT and CDR2 YYREEE (reference sequence). With V trimmed by 4 bases and J by 4 bases, 7 bases remained unmatched. This CDR3 region has 16 residues. DNA for the CDR3: TGTGCCAGCAGCGAACGGACTAGCGGGGTTGCAGATACGCAGTATTTT. Translating it yields CASSERTSGVADTQYF.

This clonotype showed up many times. The V and J genes are TRBV7-6 and TRBJ2-1, with 7 nucleotides matching TRBD1. The CDR3 runs to 15 residues. V lost 4 bases to trimming and J lost 9 bases; unmatched junction nucleotides: 12. CDR1 is SGHVS, CDR2 FNYEAQ, per germline. The CDR3 loop is CASSYKGQEIGEQFF. The CDR3 bases are TGTGCCAGCAGCTATAAAGGACAGGAGATAGGTGAGCAGTTCTTC.

This clonotype was recorded at least ten times. This rearrangement joins TRBV20-1 to TRBJ2-7; possible D gene TRBD1, 6 bases. Germline V gene sequence: CDR1 DFQATT, CDR2 SNEGSKA (reference sequence). V was cut by 5 bases and J by 3 bases, with 14 bases left in between. CDR3 size: 13 residues. The CDR3 reads CSAPRTDIYEQYF. The CDR3 DNA follows: TGCAGTGCTCCTCGGACAGATATCTACGAGCAGTACTTC.

This clonotype has at least ten counts. The rearrangement links TRBV4-1 to TRBJ2-1, with 7 bases that match TRBD1. The trim removed 4 bases at V and 5 bases at J, leaving 8 bases unmatched. Germline V lookup: CDR1 MGHRA, CDR2 YSYEKL. The CDR3 consists of 15 residues. CDR3 amino acids: CASSPRQGLNNEQFF. The CDR3 DNA reads as TGCGCCAGCAGCCCCAGACAGGGTCTCAACAATGAGCAGTTCTTC.

The J gene is TRBJ1-6, the V gene TRBV6-1, with 7 bases matching TRBD1. This CDR3 region has 14 residues. CDR1 MNHNS and CDR2 SASEGT come from the germline V gene. Germline trimming cut 6 bases from V and 7 bases from J; bases unmatched to any gene: 6. The CDR3 reads CASSHRGQNSPLHF. CDR3 sequence (DNA): TGTGCCAGCAGCCACCGGGGACAGAATTCACCCCTCCACTTT.

This clonotype was seen many times. V is TRBV10-1 and J is TRBJ2-5, with D possibly TRBD1 on 5 matching bases. Germline V gene lookup returns CDR1 WNHNN and CDR2 SYGVQD (reference sequence). V was trimmed by 10 bases and J by 2 bases, leaving 17 bases between them. The CDR3 length is 14 residues. The CDR3 reads CAKHRTRQQETQYF. CDR3 nucleotide sequence: TGCGCCAAACATAGGACCAGACAGCAAGAGACCCAGTACTTC.

This clonotype was observed at least ten times. The rearrangement joins TRBV28 to TRBJ1-5; TRBD1 might be the D (6 bases). This CDR3 contains 16 residues. Germline CDR1 and CDR2: MDHEN and SYDVKM. The V and J ends lost 0 bases and 4 bases respectively, with 13 bases between them. The CDR3 reads CASSLWGGDINQPQHF. The DNA of the CDR3 is TGTGCCAGCAGTTTATGGGGAGGGGACATAAATCAGCCCCAGCATTTT.

This clonotype occurred many times. This chain joins TRBV27 and TRBJ2-1; D not certain. The CDR3 covers 13 residues. CDR1 is MNHEY and CDR2 is SMNVEV in the germline V gene (reference sequence). The germline V and J ends were trimmed by 5 bases and 7 bases, with 12 bases remaining between them. The CDR3: CASSLSTRNEQFF. The CDR3 DNA sequence: TGTGCCAGCAGTCTCTCTACCAGGAATGAGCAGTTCTTC.